This TCR beta chain was retrieved from a study of T and B cells in COVID-19 patients. BIOMED2 TRB-A/B primer pools were used in multiplex TRB PCR. TCRdb called the multiplex PCR reads again in MiXCR, with one record for every CDR3 protein. The table records thousands of distinct CDR3 sequences, around a quarter of them present only once. The germline gives CDR1 SGHRS, CDR2 YFSETQ. This CDR3 has 14 amino acids. Germline trimming cut 2 bases from V and 8 bases from J; bases unmatched to any gene: 6. This clonotype appeared a few times. From blood, about 240-550 ng of genomic DNA served as TRB template. This TCR was recovered from a human donor with active COVID-19. The donor label of this sample is uncertain. The rearrangement joins TRBV5-1 to TRBJ1-4; 7 bases are shared with TRBD1. Source material: blood. The CDR3 spells CASSLDRAREKLFF. The CDR3 coding sequence is TGCGCCAGCAGCTTAGACAGGGCGCGGGAAAAACTGTTTTTT.